This TCR beta chain derives from a study of early T cells in non-severe SARS-CoV-2 infection. This clonotype was counted only a few times. TCRdb used MiXCR to reprocess the 5' RACE reads, holding one entry per CDR3 protein. Of around 55,000 distinct CDR3 sequences in the sample, around an eighth were seen once. The CDR3 totals 15 residues. V was cut by 3 bases and J by 2 bases, with 13 bases left in between. Germline CDR1 reads LNHDA; CDR2 reads SQIVND (reference sequence). This chain connects TRBV19 to TRBJ2-5; tentative D call: TRBD1 (6 bases). This TCR was sampled from an adult who was a healthcare worker with PCR-confirmed SARS-CoV-2 infection or an uninfected control (not recorded which). Sequences were obtained from whole blood. CDR3 nucleotides: TGTGCCAGTAGTATCTCGGGGACACTACAAGAGACCCAGTACTTC. Amino acids: CASSISGTLQETQYF. Full variable domain (rest looked up from reference TRBV19 and TRBJ2-5): DGGITQSPKYLFRKEGQNVTLSCEQNLNHDAMYWYRQDPGQGLRLIYYSQIVNDFQKGDIAEGYSVSREKKESFPLTVTSAQKNPTAFYLCASSISGTLQETQYFGPGTRLLVL.